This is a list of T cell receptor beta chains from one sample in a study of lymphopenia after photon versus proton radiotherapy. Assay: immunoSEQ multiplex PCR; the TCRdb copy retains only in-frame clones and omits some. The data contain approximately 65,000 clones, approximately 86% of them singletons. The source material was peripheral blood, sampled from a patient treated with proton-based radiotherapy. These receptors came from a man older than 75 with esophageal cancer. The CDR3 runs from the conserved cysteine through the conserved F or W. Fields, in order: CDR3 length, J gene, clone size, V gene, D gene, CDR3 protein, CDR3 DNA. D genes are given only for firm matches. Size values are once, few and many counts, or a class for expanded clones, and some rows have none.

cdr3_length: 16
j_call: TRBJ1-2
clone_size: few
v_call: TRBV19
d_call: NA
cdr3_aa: CASSIVSSRGSYGYTF
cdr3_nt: TGTGCCAGTAGTATAGTTTCCTCAAGGGGCTCGTATGGCTACACCTTC

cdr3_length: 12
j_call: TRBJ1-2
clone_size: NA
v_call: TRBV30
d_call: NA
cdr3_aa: CAWSNGETGYTF
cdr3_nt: TGTGCCTGGAGTAATGGAGAAACTGGCTACACCTTC

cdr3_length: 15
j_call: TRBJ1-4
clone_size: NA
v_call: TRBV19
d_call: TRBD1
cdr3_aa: CASSPTTGPNEKLFF
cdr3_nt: TGTGCCAGTAGTCCCACGACAGGGCCTAATGAAAAACTGTTTTTT

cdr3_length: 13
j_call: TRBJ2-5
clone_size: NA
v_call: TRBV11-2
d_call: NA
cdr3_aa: CASRGLRKETQYF
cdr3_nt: TGTGCCAGCCGCGGACTTAGGAAAGAGACCCAGTACTTC

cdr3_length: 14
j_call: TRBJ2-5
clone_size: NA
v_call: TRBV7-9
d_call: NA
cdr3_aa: CASSSPLLQETQYF
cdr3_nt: TGTGCCAGCAGCTCCCCGCTACTCCAAGAGACCCAGTACTTC

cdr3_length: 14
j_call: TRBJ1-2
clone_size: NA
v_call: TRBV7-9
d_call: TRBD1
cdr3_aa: CASSHRGSNYGYTF
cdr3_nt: TGTGCCAGCAGTCACAGGGGATCTAACTATGGCTACACCTTC

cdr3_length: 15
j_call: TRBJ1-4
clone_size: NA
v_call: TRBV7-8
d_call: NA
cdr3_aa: CASSSLGGLGEKLFF
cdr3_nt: TGTGCCAGCAGCAGTCTTGGGGGTTTGGGGGAAAAACTGTTTTTT

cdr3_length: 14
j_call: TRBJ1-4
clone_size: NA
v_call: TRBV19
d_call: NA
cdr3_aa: CASKAEISNEKLFF
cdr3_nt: TGTGCCAGTAAGGCGGAAATCTCCAATGAAAAACTGTTTTTT

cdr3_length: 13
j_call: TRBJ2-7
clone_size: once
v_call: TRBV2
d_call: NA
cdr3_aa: CASSRTANYEQYF
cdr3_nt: TGTGCCAGCAGTCGGACAGCGAACTACGAGCAGTACTTC

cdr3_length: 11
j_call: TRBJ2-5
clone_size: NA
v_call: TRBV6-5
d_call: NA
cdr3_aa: CASSFLETQYF
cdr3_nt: TGTGCCAGCAGTTTTCTGGAGACCCAGTACTTC

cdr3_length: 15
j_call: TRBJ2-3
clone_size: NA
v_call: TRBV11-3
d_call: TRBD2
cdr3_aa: CASSRSGRVGDTQYF
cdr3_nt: TGTGCCAGCAGCCGGAGCGGGAGGGTAGGGGATACGCAGTATTTT

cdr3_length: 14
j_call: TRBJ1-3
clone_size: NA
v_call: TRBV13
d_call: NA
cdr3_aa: CASSYRQVGNTIYF
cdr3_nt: TGTGCCAGCAGTTACAGACAGGTTGGGAACACCATATATTTT

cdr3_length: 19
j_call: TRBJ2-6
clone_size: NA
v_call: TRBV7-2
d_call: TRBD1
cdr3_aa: CASSFLAGTGMSGANVLTF
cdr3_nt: TGTGCCAGCAGCTTTTTAGCCGGGACAGGGATGTCTGGGGCCAACGTCCTGACTTTC

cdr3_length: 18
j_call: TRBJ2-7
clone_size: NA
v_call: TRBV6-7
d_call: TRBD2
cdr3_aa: CASIGTSGGLRATYEQYF
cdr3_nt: TGTGCCAGCATTGGGACTAGCGGGGGGTTGAGGGCTACCTACGAGCAGTACTTC

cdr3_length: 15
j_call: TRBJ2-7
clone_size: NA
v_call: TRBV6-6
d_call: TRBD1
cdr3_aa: CASSYPDRGNDEQYF
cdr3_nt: TGTGCCAGCAGTTACCCCGACAGGGGGAACGACGAGCAGTACTTC

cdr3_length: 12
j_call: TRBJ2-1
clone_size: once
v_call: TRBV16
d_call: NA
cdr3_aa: CASTAVSNEQFF
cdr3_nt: TGTGCCAGTACAGCAGTGAGCAATGAGCAGTTCTTC

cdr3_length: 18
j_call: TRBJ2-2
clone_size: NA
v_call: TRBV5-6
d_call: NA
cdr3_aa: CASSRWLGRATNTGELFF
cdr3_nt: TGTGCCAGCAGCCGGTGGCTCGGTAGGGCCACGAACACCGGGGAGCTGTTTTTT

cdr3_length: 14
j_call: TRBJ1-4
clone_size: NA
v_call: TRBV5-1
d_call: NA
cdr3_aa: CASSLDSWGEKLFF
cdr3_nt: TGCGCCAGCAGCTTGGACTCTTGGGGTGAAAAACTGTTTTTT

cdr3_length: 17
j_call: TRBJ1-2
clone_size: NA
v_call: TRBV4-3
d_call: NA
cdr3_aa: CASSQEGGGPSDYGYTF
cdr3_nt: TGCGCCAGCAGCCAAGAAGGGGGGGGCCCCTCCGACTATGGCTACACCTTC

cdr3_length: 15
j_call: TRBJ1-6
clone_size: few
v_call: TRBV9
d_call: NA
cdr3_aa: CASSPRGDYNSPLHF
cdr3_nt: TGTGCCAGCAGCCCGCGGGGGGACTATAATTCACCCCTCCACTTT

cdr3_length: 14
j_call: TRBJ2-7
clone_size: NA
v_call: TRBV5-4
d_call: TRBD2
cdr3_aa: CASSFLAGGEEQYF
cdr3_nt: TGTGCCAGCAGCTTCCTAGCGGGAGGGGAAGAGCAGTACTTC

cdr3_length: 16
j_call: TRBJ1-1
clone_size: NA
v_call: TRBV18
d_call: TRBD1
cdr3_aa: CASSQGAGNLNTEAFF
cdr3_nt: TGTGCCAGCTCACAGGGGGCAGGTAATCTGAACACTGAAGCTTTCTTT

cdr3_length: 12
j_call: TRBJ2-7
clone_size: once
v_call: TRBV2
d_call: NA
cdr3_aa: CASRTDSYEQYF
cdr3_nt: TGTGCCAGCCGAACAGACTCCTACGAGCAGTACTTC

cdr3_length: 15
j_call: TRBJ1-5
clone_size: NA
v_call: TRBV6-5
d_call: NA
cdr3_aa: CASSYSLTGNQPQHF
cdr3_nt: TGTGCCAGCAGTTACTCCTTGACAGGCAATCAGCCCCAGCATTTT

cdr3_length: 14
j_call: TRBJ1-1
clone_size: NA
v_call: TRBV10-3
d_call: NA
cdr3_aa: CAISESEGSTEAFF
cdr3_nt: TGTGCCATCAGTGAGTCAGAGGGTAGCACTGAAGCTTTCTTT

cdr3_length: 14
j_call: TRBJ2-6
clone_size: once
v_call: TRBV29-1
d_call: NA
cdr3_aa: CSVYGGAGANVLTF
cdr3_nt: TGCAGCGTTTATGGAGGGGCTGGGGCCAACGTCCTGACTTTC

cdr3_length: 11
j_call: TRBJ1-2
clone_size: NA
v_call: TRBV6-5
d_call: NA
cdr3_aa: CASSYGEGYTF
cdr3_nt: TGTGCCAGCAGTTACGGGGAGGGCTACACCTTC

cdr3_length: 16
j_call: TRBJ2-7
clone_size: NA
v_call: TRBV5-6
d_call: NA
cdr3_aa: CASSLEARWATYEQYF
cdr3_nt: TGTGCCAGCAGCTTGGAAGCGCGGTGGGCGACCTACGAGCAGTACTTC

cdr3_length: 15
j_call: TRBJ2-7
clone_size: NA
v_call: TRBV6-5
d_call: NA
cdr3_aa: CASSYPGTGTYEQYF
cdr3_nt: TGTGCCAGCAGTTACCCCGGGACGGGCACCTACGAGCAGTACTTC

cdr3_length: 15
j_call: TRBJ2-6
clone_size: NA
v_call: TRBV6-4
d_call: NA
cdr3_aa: CASSEENSGANVLTF
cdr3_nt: TGTGCCAGCAGCGAGGAAAACTCTGGGGCCAACGTCCTGACTTTC

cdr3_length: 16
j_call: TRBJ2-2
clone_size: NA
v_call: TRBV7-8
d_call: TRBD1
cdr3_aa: CASSLAQGAIAGELFF
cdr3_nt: TGTGCCAGCAGCTTAGCTCAGGGGGCGATTGCCGGGGAGCTGTTTTTT

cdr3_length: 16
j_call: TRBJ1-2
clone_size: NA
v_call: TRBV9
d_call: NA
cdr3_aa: CASSVAGGASNYGYTF
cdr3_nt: TGTGCCAGCAGCGTAGCGGGGGGGGCTTCTAACTATGGCTACACCTTC

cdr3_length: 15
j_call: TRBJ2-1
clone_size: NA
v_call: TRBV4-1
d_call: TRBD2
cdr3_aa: CASSHRLAGYNEQFF
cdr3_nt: TGCGCCAGCAGCCATCGACTAGCGGGATACAATGAGCAGTTCTTC